This TCR beta chain was profiled in a study of CD8 T cells in ankylosing spondylitis. General study findings and limits: Ankylosing spondylitis blood appeared to carry a characteristic TCR beta motif of roughly eight highly homologous variants.

TCRdb re-called the 5' RACE reads through MiXCR, storing one row per CDR3 protein. The sample includes fewer than 500,000 distinct CDR3 sequences, roughly 25% of them seen just once. The table lists this clonotype with a few counts. The antigen is unknown. The length of the CDR3 is 12 residues. In germline, CDR1 is SEHNR, CDR2 FQNEAQ (reference sequence). Trimming removed 9 bases at V and 4 bases at J, with 10 bases between. The rearrangement links TRBV7-9 to TRBJ1-3, with no clear D. Sequencing was done on a sample of blood, either unsorted or a sorted T cell fraction (not recorded which). This TCR came from a male donor with ankylosing spondylitis. This chain's CDR3 is CASQLLGNTIYF. CDR3 bases: TGTGCCAGTCAGCTCCTCGGAAACACCATATATTTT.